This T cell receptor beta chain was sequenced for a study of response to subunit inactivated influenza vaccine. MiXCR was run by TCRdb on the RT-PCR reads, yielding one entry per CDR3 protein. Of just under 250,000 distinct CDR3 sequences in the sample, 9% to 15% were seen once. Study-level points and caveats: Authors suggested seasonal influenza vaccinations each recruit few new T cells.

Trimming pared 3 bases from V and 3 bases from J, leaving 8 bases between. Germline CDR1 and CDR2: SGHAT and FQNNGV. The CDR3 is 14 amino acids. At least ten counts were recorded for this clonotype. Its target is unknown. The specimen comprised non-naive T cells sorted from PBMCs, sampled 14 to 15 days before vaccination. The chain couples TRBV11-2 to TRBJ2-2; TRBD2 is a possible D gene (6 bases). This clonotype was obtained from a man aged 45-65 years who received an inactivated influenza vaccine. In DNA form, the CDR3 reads TGTGCCAGCAGCTTCGGGAGCTACACCGGGGAGCTGTTTTTT. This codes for CASSFGSYTGELFF. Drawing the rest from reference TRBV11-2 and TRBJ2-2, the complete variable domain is EAGVAQSPRYKIIEKRQSVAFWCNPISGHATLYWYQQILGQGPKLLIQFQNNGVVDDSQLPKDRFSAERLKGVDSTLKIQPAKLEDSAVYLCASSFGSYTGELFFGEGSRLTVL.